This T cell receptor beta chain was recovered during a study of blood T cell repertoires in COVID-19. This CDR3 has 12 residues. V lost 6 bases and J lost 10, with 10 bases in between. This clone was detected only a few times. Per the original methods: Reference gene primer amplification gave nucleated cell count estimates. The method was immunoSEQ multiplex PCR; TCRdb's version includes in-frame clones alone and lacks a portion of them. Clone size and the V and J calls come from that table; the DNA yielded D and trimming. The repertoire holds about 82,000 clones, with around four fifths as singletons.

This chain links TRBV12-3 or TRBV12-4 with TRBJ1-6; TRBD1 might be the D (6 bases). The TCR sequence derives from a man aged 55 to 69 with COVID-19, enrolled during active disease. Sequenced sample: peripheral blood. CDR3 sequence (DNA): TGTGCCAGCAGCTCCCAGGGGTCACCCCTCCACTTT. Encoded protein: CASSSQGSPLHF.